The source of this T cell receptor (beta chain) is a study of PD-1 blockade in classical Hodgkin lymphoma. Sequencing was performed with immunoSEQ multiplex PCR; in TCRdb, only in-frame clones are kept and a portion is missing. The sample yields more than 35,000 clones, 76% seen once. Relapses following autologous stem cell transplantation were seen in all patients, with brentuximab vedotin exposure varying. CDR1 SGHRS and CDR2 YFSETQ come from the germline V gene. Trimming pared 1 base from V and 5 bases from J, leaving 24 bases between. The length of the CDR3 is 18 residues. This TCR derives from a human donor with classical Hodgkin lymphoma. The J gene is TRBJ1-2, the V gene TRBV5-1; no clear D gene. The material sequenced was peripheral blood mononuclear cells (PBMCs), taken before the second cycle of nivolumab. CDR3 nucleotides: TGCGCCAGCAGCTTGAGACGGGGATGGCCTAACGAAGGGTATGGCTACACCTTC. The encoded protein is CASSLRRGWPNEGYGYTF.